This T cell receptor (beta chain) was observed in a study of T-cell memory formation after mild COVID-19. The V end lost 0 bases, the J end lost 6 bases, and 12 bases lay between the germline ends. Germline V gene sequence: CDR1 SNHLY, CDR2 FYNNEI. The CDR3 is made up of 14 amino acids. This clonotype was seen many times. TCRdb independently ran MiXCR on the 5' RACE reads; one entry per CDR3 protein. The sample contains 250,000 to 300,000 distinct CDR3 sequences, approximately 18% of which appear only once. Sequenced: PBMCs or a T cell subset sorted from them (not recorded which). The chain combines TRBV2 with TRBJ2-7; perhaps TRBD2 as D (6 bases). This receptor was identified in a man aged 18 to 30 who had mild COVID-19 (a few samples of this study predate the infection). Cell type and time point are not known. The CDR3: CASSEAGRGTEQYF. In nucleotides, the CDR3 is TGTGCCAGCAGTGAAGCTGGCCGGGGGACCGAGCAGTACTTC.